This TCR beta chain was captured in a study of T cell clonotyping in hematopoietic cell transplantation. Measured with immunoSEQ multiplex PCR; TCRdb has only the in-frame clones, and not every one. The sample holds around 7,000 clones, around 94% seen once. The CDR3 loop spans 12 amino acids. Germline lookup yields CDR1 LNHDA and CDR2 SQIVND (reference sequence). Recipient blood drawn about 28 days pretransplant and days 30, 100, 180 after. About this clone: Its antigen remains unknown.

Study-wide results and limits: Broader posttransplant TCR repertoire diversity was predicted by graft donor and pretransplant recipient Inverse Simpson Index values. CD4 and CD8 repertoire contributions could not be separated without sorting.

Sample: peripheral blood mononuclear cells, taken 30 days after allogeneic stem cell transplant. The receptor was isolated from a male patient aged 60 to 75 who had an allogeneic stem cell transplant from an unrelated donor, so T cells may come from the graft donor. Some clones in this sample may be carry-over from other donors' samples. This rearrangement joins TRBV19 to TRBJ2-2; D not resolved. In DNA form, the CDR3 reads TGTGCGTCGGGTGTTAGGACCGGGGAGCTGTTTTTT. As protein: CASGVRTGELFF.